The 16 T cell receptor beta chains reported below all come from one sample, sequenced in a study of T cell responses to AZD1222 COVID-19 vaccine (TCRdb year 2021). This sample's time point label indicates: baseline before first vaccination. The receptor library was made with the immunoSEQ multiplex PCR assay. Sourced from immuneACCESS, this table was stored by TCRdb with only in-frame sequences that have V and J called. A share of the clones is absent; for the studies checked, an unresolved V gene accounts for under half, and the remainder has no known explanation. This sample gives some 150,000 clones in total; about 90% of them show up just once. The ten largest clones capture 3% to 4.5% of the sample. The specimen was peripheral blood, collected on day 0 of AZD1222 vaccination. The receptor set was obtained from an adult in good health.

The rearrangement uses TRBV6-4 and TRBJ2-7; weak D call: TRBD1 (5 bases). Germline CDR1 and CDR2: MRHNA and SNTAGT. The V end was cut by 6 bases, the J end by 3 bases, with 12 bases between. This CDR3 region has 13 residues. DNA of the CDR3: TGTGCCAGCAGGACAGTTGCAAGCTACGAGCAGTACTTC. Its protein product is CASRTVASYEQYF.

This clone was detected many times. The chain uses TRBV7-9 and TRBJ1-2; D is undetermined. The V gene lost 1 base and the J gene lost 1 base, with 13 bases spanning the gap. This CDR3 has 16 amino acids. The germline V gene has CDR1 SEHNR and CDR2 FQNEAQ (reference sequence). CDR3 loop: CASSLGRTPSNYGYTF. The CDR3 DNA reads TGTGCCAGCAGCTTAGGTCGGACGCCTAGTAACTATGGCTACACCTTC. Filled out from reference TRBV7-9 and TRBJ1-2, the complete variable domain reads DTGVSQNPRHKITKRGQNVTFRCDPISEHNRLYWYRQTLGQGPEFLTYFQNEAQLEKSRLLSDRFSAERPKGSFSTLEIQRTEQGDSAMYLCASSLGRTPSNYGYTFGSGTRLTVV.

The chain combines TRBV27 with TRBJ2-1, with 8 positions matching TRBD2. Trimming cost V 3 bases and J 8 bases; bases outside gene matches: 9. Germline CDR1 and CDR2: MNHEY and SMNVEV (reference sequence). This CDR3 comprises 15 residues. The CDR3 DNA reads TGTGCCAGCAGTTTTGAAGTAAGCGGGAGAGATGAGCAGTTCTTC. Its translation: CASSFEVSGRDEQFF.

The chain is built from TRBV3-1 (or the pseudogene TRBV3-2) and TRBJ1-5; TRBD1 matches 7 bases. Germline V gene sequence: CDR1 LGHDT, CDR2 YNNKEL (reference sequence). V dropped 2 bases and J dropped 2; count of bases not matched to a gene: 3. The CDR3 spans 15 residues. The DNA of the CDR3 is TGTGCCAGCAGCCAATTTACAGGGGGCAATCAGCCCCAGCATTTT. Its protein is CASSQFTGGNQPQHF.

The V and J genes are TRBV7-2 and TRBJ2-7; 7 positions match TRBD1. The CDR3 has 12 residues. J was trimmed by 13 bases and V by 0 bases; bases with no gene match: 6. From germline, CDR1 is SGHTA and CDR2 FQGNSA. CDR3 sequence (DNA): TGTGCCAGCAGCTTAGCGCTGGACAGGCGCTACTTC. This gives the protein CASSLALDRRYF.

The CDR3 region has the DNA TGTGCCAGCAGCTTAGGTTCGGAGTATGGCTACACCTTC. Protein sequence: CASSLGSEYGYTF. This rearrangement joins TRBV7-9 to TRBJ1-2; D remains unclear. CDR1 SEHNR and CDR2 FQNEAQ come from the germline V gene (reference sequence). The CDR3 is 13 amino acids. With 1 base removed from V and 5 bases from J, the gap between germline ends came to 8 bases.

V usage is TRBV6-2 or TRBV6-3 and J usage is TRBJ2-2, with 9 bases that match TRBD2. Germline V gene sequence: CDR1 MNHEY, CDR2 SVGEGT. CDR3 length: 16 residues. The V segment lost 2 bases and the J segment 6 bases; nucleotides outside the gene matches: 7. The CDR3 spells CASSYGGGGESGELFF. The CDR3 bases are TGTGCCAGCAGTTACGGCGGGGGGGGCGAGTCCGGGGAGCTGTTTTTT.

This clone was found once. The CDR3 region has the DNA TGTGCCAGCAGTTACTCCGGGAGGGTGGCTTTCTTT. This encodes CASSYSGRVAFF. The chain couples TRBV6-5 to TRBJ1-1; D ambiguous. Looked up from germline, CDR1 is MNHEY and CDR2 is SVGAGI. CDR3 length: 12 residues. Trimming stripped 0 bases from V and 11 bases from J, with 10 bases between.

The chain links TRBV18 to TRBJ2-2, with no clear D. The CDR3 consists of 14 residues. The V gene lost 2 bases and the J gene lost 4 bases, with 8 bases spanning the gap. Looked up from germline, CDR1 is KGHSH and CDR2 is LQKENI. In DNA, the CDR3 is TGTGCCAGCTCACCAGGGTGGATCACCGGGGAGCTGTTTTTT. This translates into CASSPGWITGELFF.

This sequence joins TRBV5-1 and TRBJ2-7; 10 positions match TRBD1. The germline gives CDR1 SGHRS, CDR2 YFSETQ. The CDR3 covers 16 residues. V lost 1 base to trimming and J lost 1 base; unmatched junction nucleotides: 5. CDR3 region: CASSLHRDRGSYEQYF. The CDR3 nucleotides read TGCGCCAGCAGCTTGCACCGGGACAGGGGATCCTACGAGCAGTACTTC.

This clone was observed a few times. The chain combines TRBV4-1 with TRBJ2-2, with D unclear. Trimming took 3 bases from V and 6 from J, leaving 8 bases between them. There are 13 residues in the CDR3. Germline lookup yields CDR1 MGHRA and CDR2 YSYEKL. CDR3 in amino acids: CASSQAVPGELFF. CDR3 nucleotide sequence: TGCGCCAGCAGCCAGGCTGTCCCCGGGGAGCTGTTTTTT.

The rearrangement joins TRBV6-2 or TRBV6-3 to TRBJ2-3, with D perhaps matching TRBD1 or TRBD2 (5 bases each). Germline V gene sequence: CDR1 MNHEY, CDR2 SVGEGT. The CDR3 runs to 17 residues. The ends were cut back, 2 bases at V and 1 base at J, with 16 bases in the middle. CDR3 in amino acids: CASSYPRGRSGTDTQYF. As DNA, the CDR3 is TGTGCCAGCAGTTACCCCCGGGGACGGAGTGGCACAGATACGCAGTATTTT.

V is TRBV5-1 and J is TRBJ2-7; TRBD1 aligns across 7 bases. The V and J ends lost 3 bases and 0 bases, in that order; junction bases with no gene match: 3. The CDR3 has 14 residues. Germline loops: CDR1 SGHRS, CDR2 YFSETQ. Here the CDR3 reads CASSSGTDSYEQYF. Written as DNA, the CDR3 is TGCGCCAGCAGCTCCGGGACAGACTCCTACGAGCAGTACTTC.

The V gene is TRBV7-6, the J gene TRBJ2-1; D may be TRBD1 (6 bases). V was clipped by 0 bases and J by 9 bases, with 15 bases between them. The CDR3 length is 15 residues. Germline-derived CDR1 and CDR2 are SGHVS and FNYEAQ. Written as DNA, the CDR3 is TGTGCCAGCAGCTTAGCGCCGACAGGACGGGCTGAGCAGTTCTTC. Protein product: CASSLAPTGRAEQFF. Based on the CDR3 plus reference TRBV7-6 and TRBJ2-1, the full variable domain is GAGVSQSPRYKVTKRGQDVALRCDPISGHVSLYWYRQALGQGPEFLTYFNYEAQQDKSGLPNDRFSAERPEGSISTLTIQRTEQRDSAMYRCASSLAPTGRAEQFFGPGTRLTVL.

The rearrangement joins TRBV7-2 to TRBJ1-2; possible D gene TRBD1, 5 bases. This CDR3 region has 15 residues. Germline CDR1 SGHTA, CDR2 FQGNSA. V lost 0 bases and J 4 bases, leaving 12 bases between the germline ends. CDR3 sequence: CASSLATATGYGYTF. The CDR3 DNA reads TGTGCCAGCAGCTTAGCGACAGCAACAGGCTATGGCTACACCTTC.

Only one count was recorded for this clone. The V and J genes are TRBV19 and TRBJ1-1; the D gene is possibly TRBD1 (5 bases). The CDR3 totals 13 residues. Germline CDR1 LNHDA, CDR2 SQIVND (reference sequence). V was cut by 2 bases and J by 4 bases, with 8 bases left in between. CDR3 bases: TGTGCCAGTAGTATATCAGGGTTCACTGAAGCTTTCTTT. Protein sequence: CASSISGFTEAFF.